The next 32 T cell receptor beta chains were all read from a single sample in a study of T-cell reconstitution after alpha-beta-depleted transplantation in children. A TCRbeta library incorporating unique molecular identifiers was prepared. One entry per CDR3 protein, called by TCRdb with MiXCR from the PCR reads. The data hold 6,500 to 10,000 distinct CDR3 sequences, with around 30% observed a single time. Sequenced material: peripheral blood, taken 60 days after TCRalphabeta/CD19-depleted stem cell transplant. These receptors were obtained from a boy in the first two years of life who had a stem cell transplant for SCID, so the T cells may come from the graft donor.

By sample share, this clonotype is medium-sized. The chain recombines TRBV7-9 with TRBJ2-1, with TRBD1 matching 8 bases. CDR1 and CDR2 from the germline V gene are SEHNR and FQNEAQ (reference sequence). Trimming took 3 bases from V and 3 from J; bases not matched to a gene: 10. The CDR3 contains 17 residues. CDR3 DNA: TGTGCCAGCAGCTTTACCGGGACAGGCCTGGACTACAATGAGCAGTTCTTC. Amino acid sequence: CASSFTGTGLDYNEQFF.

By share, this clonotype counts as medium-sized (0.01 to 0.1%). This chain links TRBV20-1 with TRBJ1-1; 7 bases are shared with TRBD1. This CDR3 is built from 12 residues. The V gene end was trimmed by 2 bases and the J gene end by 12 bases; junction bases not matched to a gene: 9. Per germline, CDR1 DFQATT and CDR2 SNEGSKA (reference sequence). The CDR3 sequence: CSARQTGELSFF. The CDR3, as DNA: TGCAGTGCTAGACAAACAGGGGAGCTTTCTTTCTTT.

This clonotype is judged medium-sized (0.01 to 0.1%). The CDR3: CASSLDTGTREEKLFF. CDR3 nucleotide sequence: TGCGCCAGCAGCTTGGATACCGGGACAAGGGAAGAAAAACTGTTTTTT. The rearrangement links TRBV5-1 to TRBJ1-4, with D perhaps TRBD1 (6 bases). CDR1 and CDR2 from the germline V gene are SGHRS and YFSETQ. The CDR3 length is 16 residues. V was trimmed by 0 bases and J by 8 bases, leaving 17 bases between them.

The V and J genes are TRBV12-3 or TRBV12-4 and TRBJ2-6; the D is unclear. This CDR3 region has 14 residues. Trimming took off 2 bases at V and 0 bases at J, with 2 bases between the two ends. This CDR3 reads CASSLSSGANVLTF. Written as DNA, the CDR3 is TGTGCCAGCAGTTTAAGCTCTGGGGCCAACGTCCTGACTTTC.

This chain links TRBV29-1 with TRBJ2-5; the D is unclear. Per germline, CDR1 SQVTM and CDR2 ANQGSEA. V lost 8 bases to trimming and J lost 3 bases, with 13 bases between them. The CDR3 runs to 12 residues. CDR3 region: CSTRAWEETQYF. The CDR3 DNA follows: TGCAGCACCCGGGCGTGGGAAGAGACCCAGTACTTC.

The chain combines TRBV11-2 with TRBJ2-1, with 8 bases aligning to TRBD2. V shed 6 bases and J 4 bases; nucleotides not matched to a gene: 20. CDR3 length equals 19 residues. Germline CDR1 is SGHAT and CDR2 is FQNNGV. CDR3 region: CASRSPNGGLAGGYNEQFF. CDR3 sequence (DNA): TGTGCCAGCAGATCACCTAATGGGGGGTTGGCGGGAGGTTACAATGAGCAGTTCTTC.

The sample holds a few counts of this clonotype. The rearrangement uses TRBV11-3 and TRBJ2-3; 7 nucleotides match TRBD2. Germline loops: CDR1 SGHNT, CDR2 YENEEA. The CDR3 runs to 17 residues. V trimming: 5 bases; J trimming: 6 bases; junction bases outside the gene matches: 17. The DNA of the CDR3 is TGTGCCAGCAGCCCCGGCGGGGGAGCGGTGATTCGGGATACGCAGTATTTT. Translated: CASSPGGGAVIRDTQYF.

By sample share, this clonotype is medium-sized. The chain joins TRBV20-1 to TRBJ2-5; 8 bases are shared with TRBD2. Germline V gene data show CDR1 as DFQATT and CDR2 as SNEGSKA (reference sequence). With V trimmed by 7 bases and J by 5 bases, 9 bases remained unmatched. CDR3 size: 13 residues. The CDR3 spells CSGSGVVRETQYF. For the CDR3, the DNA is TGCAGTGGTAGCGGGGTGGTGAGGGAGACCCAGTACTTC.

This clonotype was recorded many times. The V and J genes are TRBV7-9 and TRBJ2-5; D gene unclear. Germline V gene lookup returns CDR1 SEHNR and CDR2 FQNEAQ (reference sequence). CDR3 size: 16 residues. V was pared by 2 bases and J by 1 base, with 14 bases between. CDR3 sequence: CASSLYFLGSQETQYF. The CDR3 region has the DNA TGTGCCAGCAGCTTATATTTTCTGGGCTCCCAAGAGACCCAGTACTTC.

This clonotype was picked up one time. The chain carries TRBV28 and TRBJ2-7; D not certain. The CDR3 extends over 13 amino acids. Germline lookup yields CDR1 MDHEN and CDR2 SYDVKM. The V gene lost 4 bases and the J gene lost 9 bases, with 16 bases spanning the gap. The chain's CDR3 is CASSYIQLTRQYF. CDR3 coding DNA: TGTGCCAGCAGTTATATACAGCTCACGCGGCAGTACTTC.

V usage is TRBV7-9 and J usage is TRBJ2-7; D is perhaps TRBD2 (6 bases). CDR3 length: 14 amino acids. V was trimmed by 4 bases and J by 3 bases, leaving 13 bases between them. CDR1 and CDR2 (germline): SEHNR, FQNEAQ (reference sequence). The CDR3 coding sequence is TGTGCCAGCAGCTCAAGCGGGTCACACTACGAGCAGTACTTC. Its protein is CASSSSGSHYEQYF.

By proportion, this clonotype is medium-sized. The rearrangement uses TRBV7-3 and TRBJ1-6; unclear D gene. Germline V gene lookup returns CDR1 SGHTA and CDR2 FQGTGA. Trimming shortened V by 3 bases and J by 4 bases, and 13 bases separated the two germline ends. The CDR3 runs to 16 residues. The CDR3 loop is CASSFFMDGYNSPLHF. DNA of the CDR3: TGTGCCAGCAGCTTCTTTATGGACGGATATAATTCACCCCTCCACTTT.

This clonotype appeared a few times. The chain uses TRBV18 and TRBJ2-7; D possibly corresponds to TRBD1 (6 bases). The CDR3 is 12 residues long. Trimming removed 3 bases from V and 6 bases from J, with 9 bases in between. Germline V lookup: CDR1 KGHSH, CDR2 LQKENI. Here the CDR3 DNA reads TGTGCCAGCTCACCTGGGGGCTCCGAGCAGTACTTC. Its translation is CASSPGGSEQYF.

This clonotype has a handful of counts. CDR3 in DNA: TGTGCCAGCAGCCATCAGGGGAGCACAGATACGCAGTATTTT. This gives the protein CASSHQGSTDTQYF. V and J are TRBV7-9 and TRBJ2-3; a weak D match, TRBD1 (6 bases). The CDR3 contains 14 residues. Germline V lookup: CDR1 SEHNR, CDR2 FQNEAQ (reference sequence). Between the trimmed V and J ends, which lost 5 bases and 0 bases, there was a span of 9 bases. Full variable domain (outside the CDR3, taken from reference TRBV7-9 and TRBJ2-3): DTGVSQNPRHKITKRGQNVTFRCDPISEHNRLYWYRQTLGQGPEFLTYFQNEAQLEKSRLLSDRFSAERPKGSFSTLEIQRTEQGDSAMYLCASSHQGSTDTQYFGPGTRLTVL.

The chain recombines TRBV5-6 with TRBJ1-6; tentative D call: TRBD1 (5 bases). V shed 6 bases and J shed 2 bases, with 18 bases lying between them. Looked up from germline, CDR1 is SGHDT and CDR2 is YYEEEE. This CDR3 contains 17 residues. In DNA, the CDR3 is TGTGCCAGCAACCCCTGTCAGGGTTTACCCTATAATTCACCCCTCCACTTT. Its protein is CASNPCQGLPYNSPLHF.

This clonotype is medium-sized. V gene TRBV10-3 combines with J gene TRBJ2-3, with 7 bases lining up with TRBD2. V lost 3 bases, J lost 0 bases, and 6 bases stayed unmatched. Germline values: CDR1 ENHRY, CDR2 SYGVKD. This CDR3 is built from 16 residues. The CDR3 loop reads CAISDWGGGSTDTQYF. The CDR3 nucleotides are TGTGCCATCAGTGATTGGGGCGGGGGTAGCACAGATACGCAGTATTTT.

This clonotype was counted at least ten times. CDR3 DNA sequence: TGTGCCAGCTCACACGCCGGGACAAACTACTACGAGCAGTACTTC. Its protein product is CASSHAGTNYYEQYF. This chain uses TRBV18 with TRBJ2-7; D might be TRBD1 (6 bases). CDR3 size: 15 residues. V lost 4 bases, J lost 3 bases, and 16 bases lay in between. From germline, CDR1 is KGHSH and CDR2 LQKENI.

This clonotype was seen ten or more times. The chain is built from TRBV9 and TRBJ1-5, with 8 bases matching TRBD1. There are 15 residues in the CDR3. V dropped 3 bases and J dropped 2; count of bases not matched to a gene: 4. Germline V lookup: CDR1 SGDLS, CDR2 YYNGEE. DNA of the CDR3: TGTGCCAGCAGCGACCGACAGGGGCGCAATCAGCCCCAGCATTTT. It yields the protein CASSDRQGRNQPQHF.

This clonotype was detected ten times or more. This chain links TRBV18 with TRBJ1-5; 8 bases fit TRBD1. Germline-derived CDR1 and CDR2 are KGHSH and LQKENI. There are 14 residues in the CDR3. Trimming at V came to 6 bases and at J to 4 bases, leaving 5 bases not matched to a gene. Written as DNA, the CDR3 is TGTGCCAGCTCGAGGGACAGGCGGAATCAGCCCCAGCATTTT. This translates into CASSRDRRNQPQHF. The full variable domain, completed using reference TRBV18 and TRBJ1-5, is NAGVMQNPRHLVRRRGQEARLRCSPMKGHSHVYWYRQLPEEGLKFMVYLQKENIIDESGMPKERFSAEFPKEGPSILRIQQVVRGDSAAYFCASSRDRRNQPQHFGDGTRLSIL.

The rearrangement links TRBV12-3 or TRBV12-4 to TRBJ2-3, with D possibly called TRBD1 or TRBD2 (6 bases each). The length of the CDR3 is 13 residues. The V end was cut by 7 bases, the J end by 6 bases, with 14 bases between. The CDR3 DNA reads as TGTGCCAGCACTCTAGGGGGGAAGGATACGCAGTATTTT. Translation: CASTLGGKDTQYF.

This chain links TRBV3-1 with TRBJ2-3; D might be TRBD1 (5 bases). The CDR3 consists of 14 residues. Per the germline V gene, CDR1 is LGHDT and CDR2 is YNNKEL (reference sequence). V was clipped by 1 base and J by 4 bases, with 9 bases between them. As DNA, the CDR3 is TGTGCCAGCAGCCAAGTCCAGGGCGCAGATACGCAGTATTTT. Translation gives CASSQVQGADTQYF.

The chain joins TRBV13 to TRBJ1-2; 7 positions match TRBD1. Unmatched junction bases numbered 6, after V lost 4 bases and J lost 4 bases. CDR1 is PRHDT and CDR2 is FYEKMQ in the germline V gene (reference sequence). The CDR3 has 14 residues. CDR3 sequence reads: CASSSDRVGYGYTF. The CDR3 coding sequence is TGTGCCAGCAGCTCAGACAGGGTTGGCTATGGCTACACCTTC.

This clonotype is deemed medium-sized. DNA for the CDR3: TGCAGTGCCTCGACAGACACCGATGAAAAACTGTTTTTT. Translated: CSASTDTDEKLFF. This chain uses TRBV20-1 with TRBJ1-4; tentatively, D is TRBD1 (5 bases). The CDR3 spans 13 residues. The germline V and J ends were trimmed by 6 bases and 6 bases, with 14 bases remaining between them. The germline V gene encodes CDR1 DFQATT and CDR2 SNEGSKA (reference sequence).

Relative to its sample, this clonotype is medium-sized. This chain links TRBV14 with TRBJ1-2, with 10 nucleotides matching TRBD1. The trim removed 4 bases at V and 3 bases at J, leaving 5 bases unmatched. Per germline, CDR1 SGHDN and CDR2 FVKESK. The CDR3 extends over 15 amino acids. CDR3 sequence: CASSRQGADYYGYTF. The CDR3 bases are TGTGCCAGCAGCCGACAGGGGGCGGATTACTATGGCTACACCTTC.

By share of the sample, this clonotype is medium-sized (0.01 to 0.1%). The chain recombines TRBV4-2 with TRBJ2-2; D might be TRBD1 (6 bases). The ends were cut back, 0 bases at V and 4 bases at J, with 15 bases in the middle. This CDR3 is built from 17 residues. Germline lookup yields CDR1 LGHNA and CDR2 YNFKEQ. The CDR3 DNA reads TGTGCCAGCAGCCAAGAGTGGGCAGGGGTGGGCACCGGGGAGCTGTTTTTT. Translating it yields CASSQEWAGVGTGELFF.

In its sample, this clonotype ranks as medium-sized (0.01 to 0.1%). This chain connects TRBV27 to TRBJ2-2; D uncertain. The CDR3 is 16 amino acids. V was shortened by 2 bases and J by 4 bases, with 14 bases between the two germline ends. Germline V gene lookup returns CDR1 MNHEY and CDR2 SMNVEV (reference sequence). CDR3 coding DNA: TGTGCCAGCAGTTTAACGGGCAGGATCAGCACCGGGGAGCTGTTTTTT. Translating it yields CASSLTGRISTGELFF.

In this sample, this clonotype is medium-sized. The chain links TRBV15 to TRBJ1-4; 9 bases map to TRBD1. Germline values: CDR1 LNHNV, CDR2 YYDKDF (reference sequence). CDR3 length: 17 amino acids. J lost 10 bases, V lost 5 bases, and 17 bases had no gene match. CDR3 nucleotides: TGTGCCACCAGCTGGACCGGGACAGGGATTGGTCCTGGAAAACTGTTTTTT. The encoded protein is CATSWTGTGIGPGKLFF.

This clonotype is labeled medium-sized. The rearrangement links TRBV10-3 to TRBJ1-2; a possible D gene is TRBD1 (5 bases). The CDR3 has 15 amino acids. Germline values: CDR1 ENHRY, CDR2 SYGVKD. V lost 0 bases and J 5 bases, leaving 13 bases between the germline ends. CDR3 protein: CAISESKGLRYGYTF. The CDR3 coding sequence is TGTGCCATCAGTGAGTCGAAGGGGCTTAGGTATGGCTACACCTTC.

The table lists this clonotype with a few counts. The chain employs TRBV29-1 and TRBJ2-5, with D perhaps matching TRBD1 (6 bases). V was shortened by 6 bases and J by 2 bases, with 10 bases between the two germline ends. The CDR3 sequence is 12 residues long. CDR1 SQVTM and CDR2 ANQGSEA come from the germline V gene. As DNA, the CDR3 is TGCAGCGTCCGACAGGTACAAGAGACCCAGTACTTC. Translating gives CSVRQVQETQYF.

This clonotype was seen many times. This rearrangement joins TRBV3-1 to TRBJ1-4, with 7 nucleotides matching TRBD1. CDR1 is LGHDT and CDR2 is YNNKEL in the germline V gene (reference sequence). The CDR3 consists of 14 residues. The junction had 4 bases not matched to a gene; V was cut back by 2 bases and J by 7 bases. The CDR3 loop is CASSQRGLVEKLFF. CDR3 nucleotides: TGTGCCAGCAGCCAAAGGGGGCTGGTTGAAAAACTGTTTTTT.

CDR3 loop: CASSLQTYEQYF. DNA of the CDR3: TGTGCCAGCAGCTTACAGACCTACGAGCAGTACTTC. The rearrangement joins TRBV11-3 to TRBJ2-7; no clear D. Germline CDR1 reads SGHNT; CDR2 reads YENEEA. The CDR3 runs to 12 residues. Between the trimmed V and J ends, which lost 2 bases and 2 bases, there was a span of 4 bases.

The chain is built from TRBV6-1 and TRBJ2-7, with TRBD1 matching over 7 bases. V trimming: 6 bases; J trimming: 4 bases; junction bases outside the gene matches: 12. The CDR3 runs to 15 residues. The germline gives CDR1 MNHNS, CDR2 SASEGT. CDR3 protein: CASRARTGGWYEQYF. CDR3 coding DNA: TGTGCCAGCAGGGCTCGGACAGGTGGGTGGTACGAGCAGTACTTC.